This is a list of T cell receptor beta chains from one sample in a study of blood T cell repertoires in COVID-19. Clones were sequenced by immunoSEQ multiplex PCR, and TCRdb holds only the in-frame ones, with some missing. In the table there are roughly 160,000 clones, about four fifths of which are singletons. Sample: PBMCs or T cells enriched from blood (not recorded which). The receptors were gathered from a man in his sixties who had recovered from COVID-19. Both conserved end residues are part of each CDR3. D genes are given only for firm matches. Clone size is shown for a subset of rows, as once, few, many or a class of expanded clone.

D gene | clone size | CDR3 length | J gene | V gene | CDR3 protein | CDR3 DNA
. | . | 15 | TRBJ1-4 | TRBV19 | CASSILPTPEKQLFF | TGTGCCAGTAGTATTCTCCCAACGCCCGAAAAGCAACTGTTTTTT
. | . | 18 | TRBJ2-1 | TRBV21-1 | CASSKGTGELLSDNEQFF | TGTGCCAGCAGCAAAGGGACAGGGGAACTCCTCAGCGACAATGAGCAGTTCTTC
. | . | 15 | TRBJ1-1 | TRBV19 | CASSISWAGNTEAFF | TGTGCCAGTAGTATAAGTTGGGCAGGTAACACTGAAGCTTTCTTT
. | . | 12 | TRBJ1-1 | TRBV28 | CASTPGATEAFF | TGTGCCAGCACCCCTGGGGCCACTGAAGCTTTCTTT
. | . | 16 | TRBJ2-1 | TRBV28 | CASSTRGRPSYNEQFF | TGTGCCAGCTCGACGCGCGGCCGGCCTTCCTACAATGAGCAGTTCTTC
. | . | 13 | TRBJ2-7 | TRBV7-3 | CASSHQGGDEQYF | TGTGCCAGCTCTCATCAGGGAGGCGACGAGCAGTACTTC
. | . | 14 | TRBJ1-1 | TRBV19 | CASSPTAMNTEAFF | TGTGCCAGTAGCCCGACAGCCATGAACACTGAAGCTTTCTTT
. | . | 15 | TRBJ2-1 | TRBV3-1/TRBV3-2 | CASSQDVPRRDEQFF | TGTGCCAGCAGCCAAGATGTCCCCCGCCGGGATGAGCAGTTCTTC
TRBD2 | . | 14 | TRBJ2-3 | TRBV7-9 | CASSSGLGEDTQYF | TGTGCCAGCAGCTCGGGACTAGGGGAAGATACGCAGTATTTT
. | . | 12 | TRBJ1-1 | TRBV2 | CASREGHLEAFF | TGTGCCAGCAGAGAGGGACACCTTGAAGCTTTCTTT
TRBD2 | . | 18 | TRBJ2-3 | TRBV5-1 | CASSLMVGSGGLTDTQYF | TGCGCCAGCAGCTTGATGGTCGGCTCGGGAGGGCTCACAGATACGCAGTATTTT
. | . | 15 | TRBJ1-4 | TRBV7-9 | CASSLALAGNEKLFF | TGTGCCAGCAGCTTAGCGCTCGCGGGTAATGAAAAACTGTTTTTT
TRBD1 | few | 18 | TRBJ2-2 | TRBV5-5 | CASSRLKADRVATGELFF | TGTGCCAGCAGCCGTTTGAAGGCCGACAGGGTTGCCACCGGGGAGCTGTTTTTT
TRBD1 | . | 17 | TRBJ1-5 | TRBV28 | CASSPGQGYYSNQPQHF | TGTGCCAGCAGTCCGGGACAGGGCTATTATAGCAATCAGCCCCAGCATTTT
TRBD1 | once | 15 | TRBJ1-6 | TRBV7-2 | CASSWTGAPDSPLHF | TGTGCCAGCAGCTGGACAGGGGCCCCCGATTCACCCCTCCACTTT
TRBD2 | . | 12 | TRBJ2-2 | TRBV29-1 | CSGTSGTGELFF | TGCAGCGGGACTAGCGGGACCGGGGAGCTGTTTTTT
. | once | 13 | TRBJ1-3 | TRBV12-3/TRBV12-4 | CASRWGPGNTIYF | TGTGCCAGCAGGTGGGGCCCTGGAAACACCATATATTTT
TRBD1 | . | 15 | TRBJ2-2 | TRBV7-2 | CASSWDRGNTGELFF | TGTGCCAGCAGCTGGGACAGGGGAAACACCGGGGAGCTGTTTTTT
TRBD2 | . | 17 | TRBJ2-1 | TRBV19 | CASSIGTSGSSYNEQFF | TGTGCCAGTAGTATAGGGACTAGCGGGAGTTCCTACAATGAGCAGTTCTTC
. | . | 14 | TRBJ1-1 | TRBV5-4 | CASGGGLINTEAFF | TGTGCCAGCGGGGGGGGACTGATTAACACTGAAGCTTTCTTT
. | . | 16 | TRBJ2-1 | TRBV3-1/TRBV3-2 | CASSQDWRAGKNEQFF | TGTGCCAGCAGCCAAGATTGGCGAGCCGGGAAGAATGAGCAGTTCTTC
TRBD2 | . | 15 | TRBJ2-1 | TRBV10-2 | CASSVLAGDRGEQFF | TGCGCCAGCAGTGTGCTAGCGGGAGACCGGGGTGAGCAGTTCTTC
. | once | 16 | TRBJ2-7 | TRBV6-4 | CASSGPGGVGPAEQYF | TGTGCCAGCAGTGGCCCCGGCGGGGTCGGTCCCGCCGAGCAGTACTTC
. | few | 14 | TRBJ2-7 | TRBV5-8 | CASSLVGGTREQYF | TGTGCCAGCAGCTTGGTTGGGGGGACTCGCGAGCAGTACTTC
TRBD1 | . | 20 | TRBJ1-5 | TRBV24-1 | CATSEQTAGTGWDSNQPQHF | TGTGCCACCAGTGAACAGACCGCCGGGACAGGGTGGGATAGCAATCAGCCCCAGCATTTT
. | . | 18 | TRBJ2-2 | TRBV28 | CASSGELHRAPYTGELFF | TGTGCCAGCAGCGGGGAACTTCACAGGGCTCCGTACACCGGGGAGCTGTTTTTT
TRBD1 | . | 17 | TRBJ1-2 | TRBV7-8 | CASSRSARGTANYGYTF | TGTGCCAGCAGCCGTAGTGCCCGAGGGACAGCTAACTATGGCTACACCTTC
. | . | 14 | TRBJ1-4 | TRBV5-1 | CASSGRGGNEKLFF | TGCGCCAGCTCCGGTCGGGGGGGGAATGAAAAACTGTTTTTT
TRBD2 | . | 16 | TRBJ2-7 | TRBV7-9 | CASSLALAGDSYEQYF | TGTGCCAGCAGCTTAGCCCTAGCGGGAGATAGCTACGAGCAGTACTTC
. | once | 13 | TRBJ1-5 | TRBV7-2 | CASRFQGNQPQHF | TGTGCCAGCAGATTCCAGGGCAATCAGCCCCAGCATTTT
TRBD1 | . | 13 | TRBJ2-1 | TRBV29-1 | CSAWTGEREEQFF | TGCAGCGCTTGGACAGGGGAACGGGAAGAGCAGTTCTTC
. | once | 18 | TRBJ2-3 | TRBV4-2 | CASRERGGGMGRTDTQYF | TGTGCCAGCAGGGAGAGGGGGGGAGGTATGGGGCGCACAGATACGCAGTATTTT
. | . | 12 | TRBJ1-1 | TRBV29-1 | CSVKRANTEAFF | TGCAGCGTTAAGAGGGCGAACACTGAAGCTTTCTTT
. | . | 15 | TRBJ2-7 | TRBV28 | CASSIPGDGISEQYF | TGTGCCAGCAGTATTCCAGGGGATGGTATTAGCGAGCAGTACTTC
TRBD2 | . | 14 | TRBJ2-1 | TRBV29-1 | CSVEGLAGENEQFF | TGCAGCGTTGAAGGGCTAGCGGGAGAAAATGAGCAGTTCTTC
. | . | 12 | TRBJ1-2 | TRBV4-1 | CASSQDRIGYTF | TGCGCCAGCAGCCAAGATCGTATTGGCTACACCTTC
. | once | 13 | TRBJ1-4 | TRBV6-5 | CASSPTTGEKLFF | TGTGCCAGCAGCCCCACGACCGGGGAAAAACTGTTTTTT
. | . | 14 | TRBJ1-2 | TRBV7-9 | CASSTRQADYGYTF | TGTGCCAGCAGCACTCGACAGGCAGACTATGGCTACACCTTC
TRBD1 | . | 15 | TRBJ1-2 | TRBV29-1 | CSVELMDRLSVGYTF | TGCAGCGTTGAATTGATGGACAGGCTCTCGGTGGGCTACACCTTC
TRBD2 | once | 18 | TRBJ2-5 | TRBV4-2 | CASSQDGTSGGALETQYF | TGTGCCAGCAGCCAAGATGGGACTAGCGGGGGGGCCCTAGAGACCCAGTACTTC
TRBD1 | . | 15 | TRBJ2-2 | TRBV11-2 | CASSRAGGNTGELFF | TGTGCCAGCAGCCGCGCAGGGGGGAACACCGGGGAGCTGTTTTTT
. | . | 14 | TRBJ1-4 | TRBV2 | CASRVRGANEKLFF | TGTGCCAGCAGAGTCAGGGGAGCTAATGAAAAACTGTTTTTT